The rows below give T cell receptor beta chains drawn from one sample of a study of blood T cell repertoires in COVID-19. Sequenced by immunoSEQ multiplex PCR; TCRdb stores in-frame clones only, minus some. Among around 200,000 clones listed, roughly 84% were seen once. The sample taken for sequencing was peripheral blood. These receptors all come from a man aged 50 or older with active or convalescent COVID-19. The conserved cysteine and the conserved F or W are not part of the CDR3 here.

TRBV9,TRBJ2-5,ASSRETLGGTQY
TRBV5-1,TRBJ2-1,ASSLGHRGKNEQF
TRBV5-1,TRBJ1-6,ASSLDGERYSPLH
TRBV9,TRBJ1-2,ASSVEGAGLSGYT
TRBV6-5,TRBJ2-3,ASTRLAGGTDTQY
TRBV2,TRBJ1-5,ASSVDGNNQPQH
TRBV6-5,TRBJ1-2,ASRPIAGGGYT
TRBV2,TRBJ1-1,ASGPQGAGNTEAF
TRBV18,TRBJ2-6,ASSGGSGANVLT
TRBV7-2,TRBJ1-5,ASSLVGTGYSNQPQH
TRBV7-9,TRBJ1-2,ASSLFPTNYGYT
TRBV12-3/TRBV12-4,TRBJ1-3,ASSLYTNTIY
TRBV27,TRBJ2-3,ASSLPLGPDTDTQY
TRBV9,TRBJ1-4,ASSSRGQGTEKLF
TRBV30,TRBJ1-4,AWRYRENEKLF
TRBV9,TRBJ1-2,ASSADRTKGYT